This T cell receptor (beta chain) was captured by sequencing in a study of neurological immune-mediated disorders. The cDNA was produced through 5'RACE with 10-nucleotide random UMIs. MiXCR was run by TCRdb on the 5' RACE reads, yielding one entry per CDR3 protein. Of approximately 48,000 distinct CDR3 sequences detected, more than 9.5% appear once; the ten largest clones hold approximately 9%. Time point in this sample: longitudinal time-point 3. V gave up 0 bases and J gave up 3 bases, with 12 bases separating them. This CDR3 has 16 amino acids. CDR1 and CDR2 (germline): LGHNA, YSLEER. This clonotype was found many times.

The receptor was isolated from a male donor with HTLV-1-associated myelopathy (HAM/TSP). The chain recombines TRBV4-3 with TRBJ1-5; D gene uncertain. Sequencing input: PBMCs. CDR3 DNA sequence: TGCGCCAGCAGCCAAGACCTCCTGAGCCACAATCAGCCCCAGCATTTT. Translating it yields CASSQDLLSHNQPQHF.